The sequence of this TCR beta chain was determined in a study of cytomegalovirus exposure and HLA in healthy donors. Method: immunoSEQ multiplex PCR; TCRdb's copy keeps in-frame clones and lacks some. The sample lists nearly 80,000 clones; 90% to 95% were seen once. Germline V lookup: CDR1 ENHRY, CDR2 SYGVKD. Between the trimmed V and J ends, which lost 9 bases and 4 bases, there was a span of 16 bases. This CDR3 is built from 14 residues. This clonotype was obtained from a woman between 25 and 40 years old in good health and CMV-seronegative. The V gene is TRBV10-3, the J gene TRBJ1-3; D is possibly TRBD1 (5 bases). Sequencing was done on a sample of PBMCs. The CDR3 reads CAIKPREDGNTIYF. CDR3 DNA sequence: TGTGCCATTAAACCCAGGGAGGACGGAAACACCATATATTTT.